Described below is a single TCR beta chain sequence and its context. The entry originates in a study of blood T cell repertoires in COVID-19. Measured with immunoSEQ multiplex PCR; TCRdb has only the in-frame clones, and not every one. The table lists approximately 360,000 clones, around four fifths of them singletons. The V gene's germline CDR1 is SGDLS and CDR2 YYNGEE. The CDR3 spans 12 residues. V lost 7 bases to trimming and J lost 14 bases, with 21 bases between them. The gene calls are TRBV9 and TRBJ1-2; weak D call: TRBD1 (5 bases). The specimen sequenced was PBMCs or T cells enriched from blood (not recorded which). This TCR derives from a woman aged 45-65 years who had recovered from COVID-19. The CDR3 protein is CASGNIRDFVTF. The CDR3, as DNA: TGTGCCAGCGGGAACATTAGGGACTTTGTTACCTTC.